This TCR beta chain was documented in a study of cytomegalovirus exposure and HLA in healthy donors. Germline V gene sequence: CDR1 SGHVS, CDR2 FNYEAQ. The junction had 11 bases not matched to a gene; V was cut back by 5 bases and J by 7 bases. CDR3 size: 15 residues. Data came from immunoSEQ multiplex PCR; TCRdb stores just in-frame clones and leaves some out. The table records some 350,000 clones, around 90% of them present only once. The receptor was derived from a woman aged 30 to 39 in good health and CMV-seropositive. The chain carries TRBV7-6 and TRBJ2-1; 7 positions agree with TRBD1. The sequenced sample was PBMCs. The CDR3 reads CASSTTGARSNEQFF. Here the CDR3 DNA reads TGTGCCAGCAGCACTACAGGGGCGCGGTCGAATGAGCAGTTCTTC.